This T cell receptor beta chain stems from a study of blood T cell repertoires in COVID-19. Per the original data handling: Scientists estimated how many nucleated cells there were by amplifying reference gene primers. Assay: immunoSEQ multiplex PCR; the TCRdb copy retains only in-frame clones and omits some. From that table come the V and J calls and clone size; the DNA was used to work out D and trimming. Of 250,000 to 300,000 clones listed, roughly 89% were seen once; the top ten hold roughly 2.3%. CDR1 and CDR2 from the germline V gene are MNHEY and SVGAGI. The CDR3 has 15 residues. V was cut by 5 bases and J by 8 bases, with 18 bases left in between.

The chain combines TRBV6-5 with TRBJ1-4; no clear D. What was sequenced was peripheral blood. This sequence was found in a man in his forties or fifties with acute or convalescent COVID-19. CDR3 in DNA: TGTGCCAGCAGTCCCCGCACCGGGGTGAGGGAAAAACTGTTTTTT. Amino acid sequence: CASSPRTGVREKLFF.